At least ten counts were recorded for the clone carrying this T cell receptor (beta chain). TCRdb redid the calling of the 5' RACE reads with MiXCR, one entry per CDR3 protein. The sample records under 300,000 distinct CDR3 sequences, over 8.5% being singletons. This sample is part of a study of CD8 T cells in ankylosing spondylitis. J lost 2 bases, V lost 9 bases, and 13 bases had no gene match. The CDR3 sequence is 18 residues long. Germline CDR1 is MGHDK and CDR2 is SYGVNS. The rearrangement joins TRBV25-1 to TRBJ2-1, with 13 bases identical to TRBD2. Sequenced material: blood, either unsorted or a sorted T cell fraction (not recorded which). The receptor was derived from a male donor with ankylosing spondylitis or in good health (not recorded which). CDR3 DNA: TGTGCCAGTTGGGGGACTAGCGGGACTCATCCACCCTACAATGAGCAGTTCTTC. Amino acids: CASWGTSGTHPPYNEQFF.